This T cell receptor (beta chain) appears in the sequencing data of a study of shared clonotypes between healthy human individuals. Here immunoSEQ multiplex PCR was the method, and the copy in TCRdb shows in-frame clones only, minus some. The table shows approximately 1.4 million clones, with 98% occurring only once. The specimen was naive CD4+ T cells sorted from blood. The subset was: CD45RA+ positively selected. This receptor was identified in a man aged 25-45 years in good health.

CDR3 sequence: CSVEGQGRVGYTF. As DNA, the CDR3 is TGCAGCGTTGAAGGACAGGGGCGAGTGGGCTACACCTTC. The genes are TRBV29-1 and TRBJ1-2; 8 bases match TRBD1. CDR3 length: 13 amino acids. Germline CDR1 is SQVTM and CDR2 is ANQGSEA. The V and J ends lost 1 base and 8 bases, in that order; junction bases with no gene match: 6.